This paragraph covers one T cell receptor (beta chain) sequence. Looked up from germline, CDR1 is SGHTA and CDR2 is FQGTGA. Trimming stripped 4 bases from V and 4 bases from J, with 17 bases between. The CDR3 spans 15 residues. The source of the sample is a study of OX40 agonist ivuxolimab in advanced cancers. Blood draws occurred at baseline, cycle 4 day 1, and cycle 7 day 1. The data were produced by immunoSEQ multiplex PCR, yet TCRdb's version contains in-frame clones alone and is incomplete. The sample lists 90,000 to 150,000 clones; 80% to 90% were seen once. This sample comprised CD4+ or CD8+ T cells sorted from blood, obtained in a trial of the OX40 agonist ivuxolimab. The gene calls are TRBV7-3 and TRBJ2-7; possibly TRBD1 for D (6 bases). The TCR was taken from an adult with an advanced solid tumor such as melanoma, head and neck, liver or kidney cancer. CDR3 sequence reads: CASSSRGQPRYEQYF. The CDR3 bases are TGTGCCAGCAGCTCCCGCGGACAGCCCAGGTACGAGCAGTACTTC.